This T cell receptor beta chain stems from a study of blood T cell repertoires in COVID-19. Whole-study context: T cells, B-cell-depleted T cells, or PBMCs provided the cDNA or gDNA that served as material.

Germline CDR1 reads SGHRS; CDR2 reads YFSETQ. CDR3 size: 15 residues. The V segment lost 1 base and the J segment 6 bases; nucleotides outside the gene matches: 5. TCRdb keeps only in-frame clones here, not all; method: immunoSEQ multiplex PCR. The sample holds approximately 78,000 clones; 91% are singletons and the top ten take 2.5% to 3%. The chain employs TRBV5-1 and TRBJ2-2, with 8 nucleotides matching TRBD1. The source of this sequence is a man aged 45 to 65 with COVID-19, enrolled during active disease. Specimen: peripheral blood. The CDR3: CASSLWQGASGELFF. CDR3 coding DNA: TGCGCCAGCAGCTTGTGGCAGGGGGCGTCCGGGGAGCTGTTTTTT. The entire variable domain, with the rest obtained from reference TRBV5-1 and TRBJ2-2, is as follows: KAGVTQTPRYLIKTRGQQVTLSCSPISGHRSVSWYQQTPGQGLQFLFEYFSETQRNKGNFPGRFSGRQFSNSRSEMNVSTLELGDSALYLCASSLWQGASGELFFGEGSRLTVL.